This T cell receptor (beta chain) was identified in a study of neurological immune-mediated disorders. This clonotype was counted many times. Its antigen is not known. Synthesis of cDNA was performed by 5'RACE using 10-nucleotide random UMIs. TCRdb fed the 5' RACE reads into MiXCR, producing one record per CDR3 protein. The sample contains over 45,000 distinct CDR3 sequences, just over 3% of which appear only once. With 6 bases removed from V and 6 bases from J, the gap between germline ends came to 20 bases. The CDR3 has 15 residues. General study points: Falling below healthy controls, multiple sclerosis showed the least TCR clonal expansion, while HTLV-1-associated myelopathy showed the most. Phylogenetic grouping placed 18 of 34 multiple sclerosis patients' repertoires in one related-CDR3 cluster, a possible signature.

The TCR originated in a woman between 45 and 65 years old with multiple sclerosis. The sample was PBMCs. V and J are TRBV12-3 or TRBV12-4 and TRBJ1-1; D not certain. The CDR3 DNA reads TGTGCCAGCAGCCCCCCTGATCAGCGTGGCGCTGAAGCTTTCTTT. It translates to CASSPPDQRGAEAFF.